The sequence of this T cell receptor beta chain was determined in a study of cytomegalovirus exposure and HLA in healthy donors. Findings and caveats of the study: Whilst most TCR sequences proved rare, a subset of public TCRs occurred across many donors.

Details on this clone: The antigen is not known.

CDR1 is SGHKS, CDR2 YYEKEE, per germline (reference sequence). V gave up 4 bases and J gave up 0 bases, with 17 bases separating them. The CDR3 has 16 residues. 60 Vbeta and 13 Jbeta primers were used in PCR. Per the original data handling: In a later analysis, 80 million to 100 million unique TCR beta chains included roughly 11 million shared by two or more donors. Using immunoSEQ multiplex PCR, the repertoire was profiled, and TCRdb retains in-frame clones only, with some absent. The V and J calls and the clone size are those of that table, but D and trimming were determined from the DNA. The repertoire holds under 200,000 clones, with roughly 79% as singletons.

This clonotype was obtained from a man younger than 40 in good health and CMV-seronegative. V is TRBV5-5 and J is TRBJ2-7; no clear D gene. The sequenced sample consisted of PBMCs. CDR3 nucleotides: TGTGCCAGCAGCCTCATAAGCACTGACACCTCCTACGAGCAGTACTTC. Translated: CASSLISTDTSYEQYF.